The TCR beta chain described here comes from a study of human T cells and chemical hapten exposure. About the study: In the sensitization step, 2% DPC was placed on approximately 2 cm by approximately 2 cm of upper inner arm skin.

This clonotype has a handful of counts. Its antigen is not known. Noted time point: patch test 1, 2 weeks after DPC sensitization. Specified treatment: therapeutic diphenylcyclopropenone sensitization with weekly scalp DPC. Points from the study as a whole: More PT1 expanded TCRs went with higher patch test scores. Expanded TCRs formed significantly more large CDR3 similarity clusters than controls.

One entry per CDR3 protein, called by TCRdb with MiXCR from the RACE reads. The sample has 180,000 or so distinct CDR3 sequences, about 20% seen once; the top ten hold under 7.5%. The CDR3 is made up of 14 amino acids. V lost 1 base and J 1 base, leaving 8 bases between the germline ends. Germline loops: CDR1 LGHNA, CDR2 YNFKEQ. This sample comprised whole blood, obtained in connection with sensitization to the hapten diphenylcyclopropenone (DPC). The TCR originated in a woman between 45 and 65 years old with alopecia areata. Some clones in this sample may be carry-over from other donors' samples. The chain links TRBV4-2 to TRBJ2-7, with unresolved D. CDR3 sequence reads: CASSQVLASYEQYF. The CDR3 nucleotides are TGTGCCAGCAGCCAAGTTCTGGCGTCCTACGAGCAGTACTTC.